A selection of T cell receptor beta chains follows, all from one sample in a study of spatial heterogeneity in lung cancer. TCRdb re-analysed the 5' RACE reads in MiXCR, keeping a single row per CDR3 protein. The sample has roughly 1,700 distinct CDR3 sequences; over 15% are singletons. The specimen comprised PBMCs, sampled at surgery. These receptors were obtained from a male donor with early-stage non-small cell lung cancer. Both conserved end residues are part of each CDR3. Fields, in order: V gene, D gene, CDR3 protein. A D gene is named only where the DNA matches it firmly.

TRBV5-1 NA CASSPGRLAATLAKNIQYF
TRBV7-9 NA CASSPGTEAFF
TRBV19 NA CASWTLNGNQPQHF
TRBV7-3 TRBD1 CASSRLSGGEQYF
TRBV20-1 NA CSASSGLRNTEAFF
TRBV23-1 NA CATTMGYEQYF
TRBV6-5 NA CASSYSRMGLQGPEAFF
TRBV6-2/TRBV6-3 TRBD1 CASSRPGQGIFEQYF
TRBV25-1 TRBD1 CASSRQWDSGSYNEQFF
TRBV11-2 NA CASSPRGGVRDTQYF
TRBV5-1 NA CASSRDPGRETQYF
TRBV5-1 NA CASSLEVAYNEQFF
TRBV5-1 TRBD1 CASSWPGQENYGYTF
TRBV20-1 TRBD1 CSAGTGSGSNQPQHF
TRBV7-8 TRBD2 CASSLLAGGRNEQFF
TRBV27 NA CASSLGGGFSYEQYF
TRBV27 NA CASSLRGNTEAFF
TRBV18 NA CASSPPGTKNIQYF
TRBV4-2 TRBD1 CASSPTTGGAYEQYF
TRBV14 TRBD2 CASSEFTGLAGNEQFF